This entry features one TCR beta chain sequence. What it recognizes is unknown. Patients picked for sequencing had shown CD8+CD57+ cell expansion detected by flow cytometry. Investigators profiled TCR beta VDJ and CDR3 from genomic DNA template. Using its own MiXCR run on the reads, TCRdb lists one record per CDR3 protein. The sample lists more than 150,000 distinct CDR3 sequences, roughly 50% seen once, with over 10% in the top ten. This sample stems from a study of CD8+CD57+ T cells in acquired aplastic anemia. General study findings and limits: There were over 25 CD8+ CDR3 sequences that occurred in both patients and controls.

Germline CDR1 is LGHDT and CDR2 is YNNKEL (reference sequence). The CDR3 is 16 amino acids. The junction had 10 bases not matched to a gene; V was cut back by 3 bases and J by 4 bases. This clonotype was obtained from a human donor with aplastic anemia. Sequencing used sorted CD4+, CD8+, or CD8+CD57+ T cells (not recorded which) from PBMCs. The rearrangement joins TRBV3-1 to TRBJ1-2, with TRBD1 matching 8 bases. The CDR3 coding sequence is TGTGCCAGCAGCCACGGACAGGGAAGGCTTTCCTATGGCTACACCTTC. Translating gives CASSHGQGRLSYGYTF.